This passage covers 15 T cell receptor beta chains from one sample sequenced in a study of OX40 agonist ivuxolimab in advanced cancers. Method: immunoSEQ multiplex PCR; TCRdb's copy keeps in-frame clones and lacks some. In the table there are about 76,000 clones, 70% to 90% of which are singletons. The source material was CD4+ or CD8+ T cells sorted from blood, sampled in a trial of the OX40 agonist ivuxolimab. Receptor source: an adult with an advanced solid tumor such as melanoma, head and neck, liver or kidney cancer.

The V call is TRBV5-1, the J call TRBJ1-4, with 9 bases identical to TRBD1. From germline, CDR1 is SGHRS and CDR2 YFSETQ. This CDR3 spans 16 amino acids. The ends lost 0 bases at V and 6 bases at J; junction bases unmatched: 6. CDR3 DNA: TGCGCCAGCAGCTTGGGGGGACAGGGCGGAGATGAAAAACTGTTTTTT. Translation gives CASSLGGQGGDEKLFF.

The rearrangement links TRBV28 to TRBJ2-7, with D possibly TRBD1 on 5 matching bases. CDR1 is MDHEN and CDR2 is SYDVKM in the germline V gene. This CDR3 spans 14 amino acids. The ends were cut back, 8 bases at V and 2 bases at J, with 16 bases in the middle. The CDR3 nucleotides are TGTGCCAGCGTTGGTGGGGCGAGTGCCTACGAGCAGTACTTC. Protein: CASVGGASAYEQYF.

The chain employs TRBV6-5 and TRBJ2-7; 8 positions match TRBD1. Trimming at V came to 5 bases and at J to 3 bases, leaving 6 bases not matched to a gene. This CDR3 is built from 14 residues. In germline, CDR1 is MNHEY, CDR2 SVGAGI. DNA for the CDR3: TGTGCCAGCAGTCTCCAGGGGGCGGGCTACGAGCAGTACTTC. Encoded protein: CASSLQGAGYEQYF.

Of note for this clone: A far larger clone is a single base away, which makes a read error likely. J is TRBJ1-1 and V is TRBV13; unclear D gene. The germline V and J ends were trimmed by 2 bases and 1 base, with 5 bases remaining between them. The CDR3 has 13 residues. Germline V gives CDR1 PRHDT, CDR2 FYEKMQ (reference sequence). The CDR3 DNA reads as TGTGCCAGCAGCTTAAACAGGAACACTGAAGCTTTCTTT. Protein sequence: CASSLNRNTEAFF.

This clone was recorded once. This chain joins TRBV4-1 and TRBJ1-1; 9 positions agree with TRBD1. CDR1 MGHRA and CDR2 YSYEKL come from the germline V gene. The CDR3 has 15 amino acids. Unmatched junction bases numbered 8, after V lost 4 bases and J lost 5 bases. This CDR3 is CASSRIQGAQTEAFF. CDR3 coding DNA: TGCGCCAGCAGCCGGATACAGGGGGCGCAAACTGAAGCTTTCTTT.

The chain has TRBV5-4 and TRBJ2-2; D gene unclear. CDR1 and CDR2 from the germline V gene are SGHNT and YYREEE (reference sequence). V was shortened by 2 bases and J by 6 bases, with 5 bases between the two germline ends. CDR3 length: 12 amino acids. Written as DNA, the CDR3 is TGTGCCAGCAGCTTAGATTCCGGGGAGCTGTTTTTT. Its translation is CASSLDSGELFF.

The genes are TRBV12-2 and TRBJ1-5. TRBV12-2 is a recognized pseudogene. The CDR3 has 18 residues. This chain's CDR3 is CASRLVLFLASGRQPQHF. In nucleotides, the CDR3 is TGTGCAAGTCGCTTAGTTTTATTTTTAGCTTCGGGGCGCCAGCCCCAGCATTTT.

The table lists this clone with a few counts. The chain combines TRBV6-1 with TRBJ1-5; TRBD1 matches 9 bases. Germline V gene lookup returns CDR1 MNHNS and CDR2 SASEGT. The CDR3 extends over 14 amino acids. The ends lost 4 bases at V and 2 bases at J; junction bases unmatched: 0. CDR3: CASSGTGGNQPQHF. DNA of the CDR3: TGTGCCAGCAGTGGGACAGGGGGCAATCAGCCCCAGCATTTT.

This sequence joins TRBV6-5 and TRBJ2-1; D may be TRBD2 (6 bases). There are 14 residues in the CDR3. V lost 6 bases, J lost 8 bases, and 17 bases lay in between. Looked up from germline, CDR1 is MNHEY and CDR2 is SVGAGI. CDR3: CASRYLGRGDEQFF. CDR3 nucleotides: TGTGCCAGCAGGTACCTCGGGAGAGGCGATGAGCAGTTCTTC.

The V and J genes are TRBV28 and TRBJ1-2; D not resolved. The CDR3 extends over 11 amino acids. Between the trimmed V and J ends, which lost 2 bases and 3 bases, there was a span of 1 base. The germline gives CDR1 MDHEN, CDR2 SYDVKM. CDR3 DNA: TGTGCCAGCAGTTTAGACTATGGCTACACCTTC. Translation gives CASSLDYGYTF.

This clone has just a few counts. The CDR3 DNA reads TGTGCCAGCAGTGAAGGGTGGGAGGTGGCAGATACGCAGTATTTT. Translation gives CASSEGWEVADTQYF. This chain links TRBV6-1 with TRBJ2-3; the D gene is possibly TRBD2 (6 bases). Germline CDR1 MNHNS, CDR2 SASEGT. V lost 1 base and J 4 bases, leaving 12 bases between the germline ends. The CDR3 runs 15 residues.

CDR3: CASSQEGMSPNEKLFF. CDR3 nucleotides: TGCGCCAGCAGCCAAGAAGGCATGAGTCCTAATGAAAAACTGTTTTTT. The V gene is TRBV4-1, the J gene TRBJ1-4; no reliable D call. Germline assignment: CDR1 MGHRA and CDR2 YSYEKL. The CDR3 sequence is 16 residues long. V was trimmed by 0 bases and J by 3 bases, leaving 11 bases between them.

This clone is categorized as large. The CDR3 sequence is CASSFWTGNQPQHF. The DNA for the CDR3 is TGTGCCAGCAGTTTTTGGACAGGCAATCAGCCCCAGCATTTT. The gene calls are TRBV28 and TRBJ1-5; D is perhaps TRBD1 (6 bases). Trimming cost V 3 bases and J 2 bases, with 8 bases left between them. CDR3 length: 14 amino acids. Germline lookup yields CDR1 MDHEN and CDR2 SYDVKM. The entire variable domain, with the rest obtained from reference TRBV28 and TRBJ1-5, is as follows: DVKVTQSSRYLVKRTGEKVFLECVQDMDHENMFWYRQDPGLGLRLIYFSYDVKMKEKGDIPEGYSVSREKKERFSLILESASTNQTSMYLCASSFWTGNQPQHFGDGTRLSIL.

The rearrangement links TRBV5-1 to TRBJ2-7; perhaps TRBD2 as D (5 bases). This CDR3 spans 13 amino acids. CDR1 and CDR2 (germline): SGHRS, YFSETQ. With 4 bases removed from V and 0 bases from J, the gap between germline ends came to 8 bases. The CDR3 sequence: CASSVRDSYEQYF. DNA for the CDR3: TGCGCCAGCAGCGTCCGGGACTCCTACGAGCAGTACTTC.

Concerning this clone itself: A junction boundary mismatches the germline segment, possibly from a read error. The V and J genes are TRBV29-1 and TRBJ2-7; 10 bases are a match to TRBD2. The CDR3 runs to 14 residues. Germline assignment: CDR1 SQVTM and CDR2 ANQGSEA. CDR3 coding DNA: TGCAGCGCTGAAGGACTAGCGGTGATGTACGAGCAGTACTTC. It codes for CSAEGLAVMYEQYF.